The clone carrying this TCR beta chain was seen only a few times. This entry comes from a study of cytomegalovirus exposure and HLA in healthy donors. Trimming removed 6 bases from V and 5 bases from J, with 17 bases in between. The germline V gene encodes CDR1 SGHRS and CDR2 YFSETQ. The length of the CDR3 is 14 residues. It was with 60 Vbeta and 13 Jbeta primers that the PCR ran. Here immunoSEQ multiplex PCR was the method, and the copy in TCRdb shows in-frame clones only, minus some. The data contain roughly 160,000 clones, around 84% of them singletons. The clonotype comes from a man aged 25 to 40 in good health and CMV-seropositive. Sequenced: PBMCs. This chain joins TRBV5-1 and TRBJ2-5; the D gene is possibly TRBD1 (7 bases). Here the CDR3 reads CASNRGGGEETQYF. CDR3 in DNA: TGCGCCAGCAATCGAGGGGGCGGGGAGGAGACCCAGTACTTC.